These 17 T cell receptor beta chains were sequenced from one sample in a study of regulatory T cells in long-lasting Graves disease. Libraries of TCR beta came from iRepertoire HTBI primers plus Arm-PCR of CDR3 regions. TCRdb re-analysed the multiplex PCR reads in MiXCR, keeping a single row per CDR3 protein. Counted here are 400,000 to 500,000 distinct CDR3 sequences, over 15% occurring once; the ten biggest clones make up approximately 22%. The time point denotes: newly diagnosed GD, antithyroid drugs for less than 3 months. PBMCs provided the RNA from which the TCR library was made. This sample was also put to use in a study of T cells in Graves' hyperthyroidism and ophthalmopathy.

The material sequenced was peripheral blood mononuclear cells (PBMCs), taken at new diagnosis, from a patient treated with antithyroid drugs. The receptors come from a young woman with Graves disease.

This clonotype was seen at least ten times. The genes are TRBV6-1 and TRBJ2-1; 7 nucleotides line up with TRBD1. Trimming cost V 6 bases and J 0 bases; bases outside gene matches: 5. CDR3 length equals 15 residues. Germline CDR1 is MNHNS and CDR2 is SASEGT. In nucleotides, the CDR3 is TGTGCCAGCAGAGCGTGGGACAGCTCCTACAATGAGCAGTTCTTC. Residues: CASRAWDSSYNEQFF.

This clonotype occurred many times. This sequence joins TRBV6-1 and TRBJ2-1; tentative D call: TRBD1 (6 bases). This CDR3 has 15 residues. Germline V lookup: CDR1 MNHNS, CDR2 SASEGT. V was trimmed by 5 bases and J by 5 bases, leaving 16 bases between them. CDR3 bases: TGTGCCAGCAGTCAAACAGGGTGGAGGAACAATGAGCAGTTCTTC. This sequence encodes CASSQTGWRNNEQFF.

This clonotype was seen more than once but under ten times. The chain employs TRBV25-1 and TRBJ2-7; D remains unclear. The germline V and J ends were trimmed by 1 base and 7 bases, with 11 bases remaining between them. The CDR3 spans 13 residues. CDR1 is MGHDK and CDR2 is SYGVNS in the germline V gene. This chain's CDR3 is CASSESWVMEQYF. The CDR3 DNA is TGTGCCAGCAGTGAATCATGGGTTATGGAGCAGTACTTC.

The table lists this clonotype with a few counts. An end of the junction differs from the germline gene, which may be a read error. The chain employs TRBV5-1 and TRBJ2-2, with TRBD2 matching 14 bases. This CDR3 region has 19 residues. Looked up from germline, CDR1 is SGHRS and CDR2 is YFSETQ. The CDR3 DNA follows: TGTGCCAGCAGCACACGGACTAGCGGGAGGAGGTGGGGCACCGGGGAGCTGTTTTTT. Amino acid sequence: CASSTRTSGRRWGTGELFF.

A single count supports this clonotype. Just one base apart from a much larger clone, this may be a read error. V is TRBV7-2 and J is TRBJ2-1; D might be TRBD1 or TRBD2, each matching 5 bases. The V end lost 4 bases, the J end lost 3 bases, and 16 bases lay between the germline ends. Germline V gives CDR1 SGHTA, CDR2 FQGNSA. The CDR3 runs 16 residues. This CDR3 reads CASSSGSLVRYNEQFF. In DNA, the CDR3 is TGTGCCAGCAGCTCAGGGAGCCTTGTTCGCTACAATGAGCAGTTCTTC. Complete variable domain (other parts from reference TRBV7-2 and TRBJ2-1): GAGVSQSPSNKVTEKGKDVELRCDPISGHTALYWYRQSLGQGLEFLIYFQGNSAPDKSGLPSDRFSAERTGGSVSTLTIQRTQQEDSAVYLCASSSGSLVRYNEQFFGPGTRLTVL.

There are a few counts of this clonotype. The rearrangement links TRBV29-1 to TRBJ2-7; TRBD1 matches 7 bases. The junction had 5 bases not matched to a gene; V was cut back by 7 bases and J by 2 bases. Germline CDR1 and CDR2: SQVTM and ANQGSEA. This CDR3 spans 12 amino acids. CDR3 in amino acids: CSAQGTAYEQYF. For the CDR3, the DNA is TGCAGCGCCCAGGGGACAGCCTACGAGCAGTACTTC.

V and J are TRBV29-1 and TRBJ2-7; D unclear. Germline V gene lookup returns CDR1 SQVTM and CDR2 ANQGSEA. The CDR3 runs 14 residues. Trimming removed 6 bases at V and 2 bases at J, with 17 bases between. Written as DNA, the CDR3 is TGCAGCGTGGGCGGCCCGGCTGGCACCTACGAGCAGTACTTC. Translating gives CSVGGPAGTYEQYF.

This clonotype was detected many times. Here the CDR3 reads CASSLAGGPANEQFF. The CDR3 nucleotides are TGCGCCAGCAGCTTAGCGGGAGGGCCAGCCAATGAGCAGTTCTTC. The chain recombines TRBV5-1 with TRBJ2-1; 10 nucleotides match TRBD2. Losses at the gene ends were 2 bases for V and 6 bases for J; bases not matched to a gene: 5. The germline V gene has CDR1 SGHRS and CDR2 YFSETQ. CDR3 length: 15 residues.

This clonotype was observed many times. V is TRBV2 and J is TRBJ1-5, with TRBD1 as a possible D gene (5 bases). V was shortened by 3 bases and J by 7 bases, with 16 bases between the two germline ends. This CDR3 comprises 15 residues. Germline CDR1 is SNHLY and CDR2 is FYNNEI. The CDR3: CASSERQGRRQPQHF. DNA of the CDR3: TGTGCCAGCAGTGAGAGGCAGGGTCGCCGCCAGCCCCAGCATTTT.

The rearrangement joins TRBV19 to TRBJ2-5; 10 nucleotides align to TRBD1. The V and J ends lost 9 bases and 3 bases, in that order; junction bases with no gene match: 4. CDR3 length: 13 residues. CDR1 is LNHDA, CDR2 SQIVND, per germline (reference sequence). This chain's CDR3 is CASRDRGEETQYF. In DNA, the CDR3 is TGTGCCAGCCGGGACAGGGGCGAAGAGACCCAGTACTTC.

The V and J genes are TRBV11-2 and TRBJ2-1; no clear D. V was cut by 5 bases and J by 2 bases, with 13 bases left in between. CDR1 and CDR2 (germline): SGHAT, FQNNGV. The CDR3 totals 15 residues. The CDR3 DNA reads as TGTGCCAGCAGCCCCAGACAAAAAACCTACAATGAGCAGTTCTTC. It specifies CASSPRQKTYNEQFF.

This clonotype was counted many times. The V gene is TRBV7-2, the J gene TRBJ2-5; D is unclear. This CDR3 comprises 16 residues. V shed 5 bases and J shed 2 bases, with 18 bases lying between them. CDR1 and CDR2 from the germline V gene are SGHTA and FQGNSA. CDR3 in amino acids: CASSPLGVLLQETQYF. CDR3 coding DNA: TGTGCCAGCAGCCCCCTTGGTGTTCTCTTACAAGAGACCCAGTACTTC.

Ten or more counts support this clonotype. The CDR3 region is CATSDLVGGVWDTGELFF. The CDR3 nucleotides read TGTGCCACCAGTGATTTGGTGGGAGGCGTGTGGGACACCGGGGAGCTGTTTTTT. J is TRBJ2-2 and V is TRBV24-1, with D possibly TRBD2 on 6 matching bases. V was cut by 0 bases and J by 3 bases, with 16 bases left in between. CDR3 size: 18 residues. Germline V CDR1 and CDR2: KGHDR, SFDVKD.

This clonotype was counted at least ten times. The chain employs TRBV20-1 and TRBJ2-1; 10 bases map to TRBD2. The CDR3 sequence is 13 residues long. Germline assignment: CDR1 DFQATT and CDR2 SNEGSKA (reference sequence). Trimming cost V 6 bases and J 10 bases; bases outside gene matches: 9. The CDR3, as DNA: TGCAGTGCCGGACTAGCGGCCTCAGTCGAGCAGTTCTTC. Protein product: CSAGLAASVEQFF.

As concerns this clonotype: One end of the junction is discordant with germline, which a read error may explain. The chain recombines TRBV6-2 or TRBV6-3 with TRBJ1-5; the D is unclear. CDR3 size: 14 residues. The germline CDR1 and CDR2 sequences are MNHEY and SVGEGT. The CDR3 is CASSERAVNQPQHF. The CDR3 region has the DNA TGCGCCAGCAGTGAAAGGGCAGTCAATCAGCCCCAGCATTTT.

Comments on this clonotype: Being one base from a much bigger clone, this may be a read error. V gene TRBV2 combines with J gene TRBJ2-5; 14 bases fit TRBD2. CDR1 and CDR2 (germline): SNHLY, FYNNEI. The CDR3 has 17 residues. The CDR3 DNA follows: TGTGCCAGCAGCTTAGCCCTGGGACTAGCGGGAGTTGAGACCCAGCACTTC. Translating it yields CASSLALGLAGVETQHF.

V gene TRBV18 combines with J gene TRBJ2-1; TRBD1 or TRBD2 may be the D gene (6 bases each). Germline values: CDR1 KGHSH, CDR2 LQKENI. CDR3 length equals 17 residues. The V and J ends lost 4 bases and 4 bases respectively, with 20 bases between them. The CDR3 protein is CASSLLTGEGQYNEQFF. The CDR3 DNA reads as TGTGCCAGCTCACTTCTAACGGGAGAAGGACAGTACAATGAGCAGTTCTTC.